These 28 T cell receptor beta chains came from one sample sequenced in a study of shared clonotypes between healthy human individuals. TCRdb's copy holds only in-frame clones and misses some; the assay was immunoSEQ multiplex PCR. The sample has roughly 2,000,000 clones, about 94% seen once. CD45RO-negative CD8 cells positively selected for CCR7 made up the naive population, which excluded terminally differentiated effector memory CD45RA+ cells. The specimen was naive CD8+ T cells from PBMCs. Receptors originate from a man aged 18 to 30 in good health. Some clones in this sample may be carry-over from other donors' samples.

The chain employs TRBV7-2 and TRBJ2-5; 8 positions match TRBD2. V shed 1 base and J 4 bases; nucleotides not matched to a gene: 5. Germline assignment: CDR1 SGHTA and CDR2 FQGNSA. This CDR3 region has 15 residues. CDR3: CASSLVAGGLETQYF. CDR3 DNA sequence: TGTGCCAGCAGCTTAGTTGCGGGAGGATTAGAGACCCAGTACTTC.

The rearrangement links TRBV28 to TRBJ2-1; D could derive from TRBD1 or TRBD2 (5 bases each). The V gene's germline CDR1 is MDHEN and CDR2 SYDVKM. V lost 5 bases, J lost 5 bases, and 25 bases lay in between. The CDR3 runs 18 residues. CDR3: CASSTPRGALLFHNEQFF. The CDR3 nucleotides are TGTGCCAGCAGTACGCCTCGAGGGGCGCTCCTTTTCCACAATGAGCAGTTCTTC.

V and J are TRBV27 and TRBJ2-2; unclear D gene. Germline values: CDR1 MNHEY, CDR2 SMNVEV (reference sequence). The CDR3 loop spans 16 amino acids. V lost 7 bases, J lost 4 bases, and 19 bases lay in between. For the CDR3, the DNA is TGTGCCAGCATCAGTACTTCCGTCACCCGCACCGGGGAGCTGTTTTTT. The encoded protein is CASISTSVTRTGELFF.

The V call is TRBV5-6, the J call TRBJ1-1; D gene uncertain. CDR1 is SGHDT, CDR2 YYEEEE, per germline. The CDR3 contains 14 residues. V was cut by 1 base and J by 1 base, with 8 bases left in between. CDR3 region: CASSLRRTNTEAFF. CDR3 coding DNA: TGTGCCAGCAGCTTGAGGCGGACGAACACTGAAGCTTTCTTT.

The chain combines TRBV28 with TRBJ2-3; TRBD2 is a possible D gene (5 bases). This CDR3 contains 16 residues. Trimming pared 8 bases from V and 5 bases from J, leaving 23 bases between. The V gene's germline CDR1 is MDHEN and CDR2 SYDVKM. The CDR3, as DNA: TGTGCCAGCGGAAAGTCCTGGAGGAGTGGTAGAGATACGCAGTATTTT. It yields the protein CASGKSWRSGRDTQYF.

This rearrangement joins TRBV7-9 to TRBJ2-3; tentatively, D is TRBD1 (6 bases). Trimming removed 5 bases from V and 0 bases from J, with 12 bases in between. This CDR3 has 15 residues. In germline, CDR1 is SEHNR, CDR2 FQNEAQ (reference sequence). This CDR3 reads CASSPRDMSTDTQYF. The CDR3 bases are TGTGCCAGCAGCCCACGGGACATGAGCACAGATACGCAGTATTTT.

The chain employs TRBV7-9 and TRBJ2-7, with D hard to call. Trimming stripped 5 bases from V and 3 bases from J, with 14 bases between. The CDR3 totals 14 residues. From germline, CDR1 is SEHNR and CDR2 FQNEAQ (reference sequence). In DNA, the CDR3 is TGTGCCAGCAGCAAGGGCGGTGGGATCTACGAGCAGTACTTC. It encodes CASSKGGGIYEQYF. Combining the CDR3 with reference TRBV7-9 and TRBJ2-7 gives the whole variable domain DTGVSQNPRHKITKRGQNVTFRCDPISEHNRLYWYRQTLGQGPEFLTYFQNEAQLEKSRLLSDRFSAERPKGSFSTLEIQRTEQGDSAMYLCASSKGGGIYEQYFGPGTRLTVT.

This clone was counted a single time. The rearrangement joins TRBV28 to TRBJ2-1; the D is unclear. V gave up 4 bases and J gave up 7 bases, with 8 bases separating them. Germline CDR1 MDHEN, CDR2 SYDVKM. The CDR3 is made up of 12 amino acids. CDR3 protein: CASSWVSNEQFF. The CDR3 nucleotides read TGTGCCAGCAGTTGGGTGTCAAATGAGCAGTTCTTC.

In regard to this clone: Other DNA sequences within the sample encode an identical CDR3. The V gene is TRBV28, the J gene TRBJ2-7; no definite D call. The CDR3 is 12 amino acids. Germline CDR1 is MDHEN and CDR2 is SYDVKM. The V gene lost 5 bases and the J gene lost 1 base, with 6 bases spanning the gap. CDR3 nucleotide sequence: TGTGCCAGCAGTCCCCAATCCTACGAGCAGTACTTC. Amino acids: CASSPQSYEQYF.

The chain has TRBV11-2 and TRBJ1-2, with TRBD1 as a possible D gene (5 bases). Trimming removed 4 bases from V and 3 bases from J, with 18 bases in between. CDR1 is SGHAT and CDR2 is FQNNGV in the germline V gene. The length of the CDR3 is 16 residues. CDR3 in amino acids: CASSSDRGSPYYGYTF. Written as DNA, the CDR3 is TGTGCCAGCAGCTCTGATCGGGGCAGCCCCTACTATGGCTACACCTTC.

This chain links TRBV28 with TRBJ1-3, with 7 positions matching TRBD1. Germline trimming cut 2 bases from V and 0 bases from J; bases unmatched to any gene: 4. CDR3 size: 16 residues. The germline V gene has CDR1 MDHEN and CDR2 SYDVKM. The CDR3 sequence is CASSLPGQYSGNTIYF. In DNA form, the CDR3 reads TGTGCCAGCAGTTTACCGGGACAGTACTCTGGAAACACCATATATTTT.

In this sample, this clone turned up once. The V call is TRBV7-6, the J call TRBJ2-7, with unresolved D. Germline V lookup: CDR1 SGHVS, CDR2 FNYEAQ. The V end lost 2 bases, the J end lost 0 bases, and 11 bases lay between the germline ends. The CDR3 is made up of 15 amino acids. This CDR3 is CASSLLEHSSYEQYF. The CDR3 DNA sequence: TGTGCCAGCAGCTTACTCGAGCATAGCTCCTACGAGCAGTACTTC.

This chain uses TRBV18 with TRBJ2-7, with a possible D match to TRBD1 (6 bases). CDR1 and CDR2 (germline): KGHSH, LQKENI. V was trimmed by 6 bases and J by 3 bases, leaving 30 bases between them. This CDR3 is 19 amino acids long. CDR3 region: CASSPGTGTPWGLGYEQYF. The CDR3 DNA reads as TGTGCCAGCTCGCCAGGAACAGGGACCCCGTGGGGCTTAGGCTACGAGCAGTACTTC.

This clone occurred once. This chain connects TRBV7-2 to TRBJ2-5; D call uncertain. CDR1 is SGHTA, CDR2 FQGNSA, per germline. V was clipped by 6 bases and J by 7 bases, with 12 bases between them. The CDR3 has 12 amino acids. The CDR3 spells CASREQFGTQYF. CDR3 in DNA: TGTGCCAGCAGGGAGCAATTTGGGACCCAGTACTTC.

The chain combines TRBV6-5 with TRBJ1-1; perhaps TRBD1 as D (5 bases). The CDR3 runs 16 residues. The ends were cut back, 4 bases at V and 6 bases at J, with 21 bases in the middle. Per the germline V gene, CDR1 is MNHEY and CDR2 is SVGAGI. CDR3 in amino acids: CASSLLSVLQGSEAFF. CDR3 sequence (DNA): TGTGCCAGCAGTTTACTTAGTGTTTTGCAGGGCTCTGAAGCTTTCTTT.

The chain employs TRBV4-3 and TRBJ2-1; TRBD2 agrees at 10 bases. The CDR3 contains 18 residues. The germline V gene encodes CDR1 LGHNA and CDR2 YSLEER. The V segment lost 6 bases and the J segment 0 bases; nucleotides outside the gene matches: 11. The CDR3 region is CASSFGTSEISSYNEQFF. The CDR3 DNA sequence: TGCGCCAGCAGTTTCGGGACTAGCGAAATCAGCTCCTACAATGAGCAGTTCTTC.

This chain connects TRBV2 to TRBJ1-5, with 8 bases that match TRBD1. Trimming took 6 bases from V and 4 from J; bases not matched to a gene: 2. CDR1 is SNHLY, CDR2 FYNNEI, per germline. This CDR3 has 13 residues. The CDR3 spells CASSYRGNQPQHF. In DNA, the CDR3 is TGTGCCAGCAGCTACAGGGGGAATCAGCCCCAGCATTTT.

The chain links TRBV21-1 to TRBJ2-2; TRBD1, the D gene given by the table, was not confirmed from the DNA. TRBV21-1 counts as a pseudogene. CDR3 length: 18 amino acids. In nucleotides, the CDR3 is TGTGCCAGCAGCAAAGATTACCGGCAGGGCTGGTTGCCCGGGGAGCTGTTTTTT. Protein product: CASSKDYRQGWLPGELFF.

The V call is TRBV7-9, the J call TRBJ2-5; 7 bases are a match to TRBD2. CDR1 is SEHNR, CDR2 FQNEAQ, per germline (reference sequence). The V segment lost 4 bases and the J segment 2 bases; nucleotides outside the gene matches: 4. CDR3 length: 14 residues. Here the CDR3 DNA reads TGTGCCAGCAGCTCTGGACTAGGGCAAGAGACCCAGTACTTC. This encodes CASSSGLGQETQYF.

This clone showed up just once. This sequence joins TRBV5-1 and TRBJ2-3, with 7 bases lining up with TRBD1. The germline CDR1 and CDR2 sequences are SGHRS and YFSETQ. V shed 3 bases, J shed 3 bases, and the junction held 7 bases outside the gene matches. The CDR3 sequence is 15 residues long. CDR3 protein: CASSYHRGRTDTQYF. Written as DNA, the CDR3 is TGCGCCAGCAGCTACCACAGGGGTAGGACAGATACGCAGTATTTT.

V gene TRBV27 combines with J gene TRBJ1-5; weak D call: TRBD1 (6 bases). Between the trimmed V and J ends, which lost 6 bases and 5 bases, there was a span of 14 bases. Germline V gene data show CDR1 as MNHEY and CDR2 as SMNVEV (reference sequence). The CDR3 has 14 residues. The CDR3, as DNA: TGTGCCAGCAGACTGACAGGAACGCATCAGCCCCAGCATTTT. Amino acids: CASRLTGTHQPQHF.

The chain recombines TRBV29-1 with TRBJ2-7, with D possibly matching TRBD2 (5 bases). This CDR3 spans 9 amino acids. The V end lost 6 bases, the J end lost 7 bases, and 7 bases lay between the germline ends. Germline CDR1 SQVTM, CDR2 ANQGSEA. This CDR3 is CSVLEEQYF. The CDR3 DNA follows: TGCAGCGTACTAGAGGAGCAGTACTTC.

The chain couples TRBV27 to TRBJ2-7; D perhaps matches TRBD1 (6 bases). In germline, CDR1 is MNHEY, CDR2 SMNVEV (reference sequence). CDR3 length equals 15 residues. Trimming pared 2 bases from V and 0 bases from J, leaving 11 bases between. The CDR3 region has the DNA TGTGCCAGCAGTTTAACTTGGGACAACTCCTACGAGCAGTACTTC. Its translation: CASSLTWDNSYEQYF.

Comments on this clone: Additional DNA sequences in this sample encode the identical CDR3. The gene calls are TRBV18 and TRBJ2-5, with 8 nucleotides matching TRBD1. V shed 4 bases, J shed 1 base, and the junction held 2 bases outside the gene matches. The CDR3 sequence is 14 residues long. CDR1 is KGHSH and CDR2 is LQKENI in the germline V gene. This CDR3 is CASSQDRAQETQYF. DNA of the CDR3: TGTGCCAGCTCACAGGACAGGGCCCAAGAGACCCAGTACTTC. Combining the CDR3 with reference TRBV18 and TRBJ2-5 gives the whole variable domain NAGVMQNPRHLVRRRGQEARLRCSPMKGHSHVYWYRQLPEEGLKFMVYLQKENIIDESGMPKERFSAEFPKEGPSILRIQQVVRGDSAAYFCASSQDRAQETQYFGPGTRLLVL.

The count of this clone is one. The rearrangement uses TRBV7-9 and TRBJ2-5; 9 bases align to TRBD2. CDR3 length: 16 residues. With V trimmed by 3 bases and J by 5 bases, 10 bases remained unmatched. The germline V gene encodes CDR1 SEHNR and CDR2 FQNEAQ (reference sequence). The CDR3 reads CASSFLLTSGKETQYF. CDR3 DNA sequence: TGTGCCAGCAGCTTCCTCTTGACTAGCGGAAAGGAGACCCAGTACTTC.

The chain joins TRBV19 to TRBJ1-1; 8 bases fit TRBD1. The CDR3 is 18 residues long. V lost 4 bases, J lost 0 bases, and 13 bases stayed unmatched. Germline CDR1 is LNHDA and CDR2 is SQIVND (reference sequence). For the CDR3, the DNA is TGTGCCAGTAGTAAATCACGAACGACAGGGGTAATGAACACTGAAGCTTTCTTT. Protein: CASSKSRTTGVMNTEAFF.

The V gene is TRBV4-1, the J gene TRBJ2-1; D is uncertain. Germline values: CDR1 MGHRA, CDR2 YSYEKL. The CDR3 is 16 amino acids. V lost 1 base and J 2 bases, leaving 12 bases between the germline ends. The CDR3 DNA reads TGCGCCAGCAGCCAAGTGGCCAAGGGCACCTACAATGAGCAGTTCTTC. Translating it yields CASSQVAKGTYNEQFF.

The V call is TRBV9, the J call TRBJ1-1; D is perhaps TRBD1 (5 bases). Germline V gene lookup returns CDR1 SGDLS and CDR2 YYNGEE. Trimming stripped 4 bases from V and 7 bases from J, with 17 bases between. The CDR3 length is 14 residues. DNA of the CDR3: TGTGCCAGCAGCCCCGCAGGGCTAAGTTTTGAAGCTTTCTTT. Residues: CASSPAGLSFEAFF.